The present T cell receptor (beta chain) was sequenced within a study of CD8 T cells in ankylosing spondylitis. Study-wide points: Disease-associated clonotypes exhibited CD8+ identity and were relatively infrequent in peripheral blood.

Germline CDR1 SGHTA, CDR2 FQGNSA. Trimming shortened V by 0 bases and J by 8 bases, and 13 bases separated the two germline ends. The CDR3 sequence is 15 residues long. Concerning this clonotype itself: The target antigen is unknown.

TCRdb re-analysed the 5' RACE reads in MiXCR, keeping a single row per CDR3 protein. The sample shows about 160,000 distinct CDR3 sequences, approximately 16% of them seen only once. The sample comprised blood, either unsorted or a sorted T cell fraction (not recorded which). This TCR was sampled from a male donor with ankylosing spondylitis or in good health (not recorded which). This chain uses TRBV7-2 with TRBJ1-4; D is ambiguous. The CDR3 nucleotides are TGTGCCAGCAGCTTAGCCCCAGGAACTGGCGAAAAACTGTTTTTT. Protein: CASSLAPGTGEKLFF.